The rows below give T cell receptor beta chains drawn from one sample of a study of cytomegalovirus exposure and HLA in healthy donors. Profiling relied on immunoSEQ multiplex PCR, and the TCRdb table lists in-frame clones only, not all of them. This sample has some 100,000 clones, with roughly 88% found just once. Sample: PBMCs. The receptors come from a woman younger than 30 in good health and CMV-seronegative. Both conserved end residues are part of each CDR3. A D gene is named only where the DNA matches it firmly. Size is stated for part of the rows, as once, few or many counts, or as a class when the clone is expanded.

V gene,J gene,D gene,clone size,CDR3 DNA,CDR3 protein
TRBV5-6,TRBJ1-2,TRBD1,once,TGTGCCAGCAGCTCCACTCCGGGACAGAATCCTTATGGCTACACCTTC,CASSSTPGQNPYGYTF
TRBV6-1,TRBJ1-6,NA,NA,TGTGCCAGCAGTGAAGTGGAGGGTGCGAATTCACCCCTCCACTTT,CASSEVEGANSPLHF
TRBV7-9,TRBJ2-3,NA,NA,TGTTCCAGCAGCTTAGCCGGGAGCGCAGATACGCAGTATTTT,CSSSLAGSADTQYF
TRBV15,TRBJ1-4,NA,NA,TGTGCCACCAGCAGAGATCGCGAATTGCCGGTCGGGGGAAAACTGTTTTTT,CATSRDRELPVGGKLFF
TRBV7-2,TRBJ1-2,NA,NA,TGTGCCAGCAGCCCCGACAGAAACTATGGCTACACCTTC,CASSPDRNYGYTF
TRBV4-3,TRBJ1-2,TRBD1,NA,TGCGCCAGCAGCCTAGACGGAGGGGGCAACTATGGCTACACCTTC,CASSLDGGGNYGYTF
TRBV7-9,TRBJ1-3,NA,few,TGTGCCAGCAGGCCTAAAACTCTCTCTGGAAACACCATATATTTT,CASRPKTLSGNTIYF
TRBV6-1,TRBJ2-7,NA,NA,TGTGCCAGCAGGGGCAGGGGACAAACCTACGAGCAGTACTTC,CASRGRGQTYEQYF
TRBV28,TRBJ1-5,NA,NA,TGTGCCAGCAGTTTACTGTTATGGGGGGAAGATCAGCCCCAGCATTTT,CASSLLLWGEDQPQHF
TRBV6-1,TRBJ2-5,NA,NA,TGTGCCAGCACCTCTCTGGTCTTCGAGAAGACCCAGTACTTC,CASTSLVFEKTQYF
TRBV28,TRBJ2-7,TRBD2,NA,TGTGCCAGCAGCCGTACTAGCGGGACCAGAGATCGGGGGCAGTACTTC,CASSRTSGTRDRGQYF
TRBV25-1,TRBJ1-1,NA,NA,TGTGCCAGCACCCGAGGGCCAGAAGCTTTCTTT,CASTRGPEAFF
TRBV6-1,TRBJ1-6,NA,NA,TGTGCCAGCAGTGTCCAGGGGTCTAGTGATAATTCACCCCTCCACTTT,CASSVQGSSDNSPLHF
TRBV9,TRBJ2-1,NA,once,TGTGCCAGCAGCGTAGTAAGCAGGGGAAGTGATGAGCAGTTCTTC,CASSVVSRGSDEQFF
TRBV18,TRBJ2-7,NA,NA,TGTGCCAGCTCACCCCGCCTAAGCTCCTACGAGCAGTACTTC,CASSPRLSSYEQYF
TRBV7-2,TRBJ1-2,NA,NA,TGTGCCAGCAGCCCTGGGGGTACAGGGAGCTATGGCTACACCTTC,CASSPGGTGSYGYTF
TRBV7-9,TRBJ2-1,TRBD2,NA,TGTGCCAGCAGCTTACTAGCGGGAATCGATGAGCAGTTCTTC,CASSLLAGIDEQFF
TRBV12-5,TRBJ2-7,TRBD1,NA,TGTGCTAGTGGTTTGCCCCCGGACAGGGGGGGCGAGCAGTACTTC,CASGLPPDRGGEQYF
TRBV6-6,TRBJ1-2,TRBD1,NA,TGTGCCAGCAGCCGGAGACAGGGCGATCTTAGCGGCTACACCTTC,CASSRRQGDLSGYTF
TRBV7-2,TRBJ2-3,TRBD2,NA,TGTGCCAGCAGCTCACTAGCGGGTTGGGATACGCAGTATTTT,CASSSLAGWDTQYF
TRBV7-8,TRBJ1-2,TRBD1,NA,TGTGCCAGCAGCTTGGGACAGGGGAACTATGGCTACACCTTC,CASSLGQGNYGYTF
TRBV15,TRBJ2-5,TRBD1,NA,TGTGCCACCAGCAGGGCGACAGGGGCAGGGGCAGAGACCCAGTACTTC,CATSRATGAGAETQYF
TRBV10-3,TRBJ2-7,NA,NA,TGTGCCATCAGTGAAGCGGGTAGGGGCACAGGGGAGTCCTACGAGCAGTACTTC,CAISEAGRGTGESYEQYF
TRBV19,TRBJ1-5,NA,NA,TGTGCCAGTCGCTTCGGGCTCGCGGGGTATCAGCCCCAGCATTTT,CASRFGLAGYQPQHF
TRBV7-9,TRBJ2-2,TRBD1,NA,TGTGCCAGCAGCCCCAGTAAAGGACAGGGGGAGAACACCGGGGAGCTGTTTTTT,CASSPSKGQGENTGELFF
TRBV5-8,TRBJ1-5,NA,NA,TGTGCCAGCAGCTTGGAGGGAGAGGGCAATCAGCCCCAGCATTTT,CASSLEGEGNQPQHF
TRBV28,TRBJ1-1,TRBD1,NA,TGTGCCAGCAGTATTGACAGGGGGGTAAGGGGAGCTTTCTTT,CASSIDRGVRGAFF
TRBV4-3,TRBJ2-7,NA,NA,TGCGCCAGCAGACAATTCCAGGGGTGGGGATACGAGCAGTACTTC,CASRQFQGWGYEQYF
TRBV28,TRBJ2-7,NA,NA,TGTGCCAGCAGTTTAGAAAACGACTACTCCTCCTCCTACGAGCAGTACTTC,CASSLENDYSSSYEQYF
TRBV29-1,TRBJ2-3,TRBD2,NA,TGCAGCGTCGAGCTAGCGGGCCCCCTTCATACGCAGTATTTT,CSVELAGPLHTQYF
TRBV7-3,TRBJ1-6,TRBD1,once,TGTGCCAGCAGCTCGGGACAGGGGAATTCACCCCTCCACTTT,CASSSGQGNSPLHF
TRBV19,TRBJ1-5,NA,few,TGTGCCAGTAGTATTCAGGGCGATCAGCCCCAGCATTTT,CASSIQGDQPQHF
TRBV5-6,TRBJ2-2,TRBD2,few,TGTGCCAGCAGCTTGGGGCTAGCGGAGATCACCGGGGAGCTGTTTTTT,CASSLGLAEITGELFF
TRBV16,TRBJ2-3,NA,NA,TGTGCCAGCAGCCAGCAGGGTGGAGATACGCAGTATTTT,CASSQQGGDTQYF
TRBV18,TRBJ2-7,NA,NA,TGTGCCAGCTCACTAAGGACAGAGGCCTACGAGCAGTACTTC,CASSLRTEAYEQYF
TRBV5-5,TRBJ1-3,NA,NA,TGTGCCAGCAGTACAGGCGTCTCTGGAAACACCATATATTTT,CASSTGVSGNTIYF
TRBV5-5,TRBJ2-7,TRBD2,NA,TGTGCCAGCAGCTTGATTTTTAGCGGGGACTACGAGCAGTACTTC,CASSLIFSGDYEQYF
TRBV13,TRBJ1-3,NA,NA,TGTGCCAGCAGCTTACACGTTTCGGGGGGAAGAAACACCATATATTTT,CASSLHVSGGRNTIYF
TRBV18,TRBJ2-7,NA,once,TGTGCCAGCTCACCCTCCACAGGGCACTACGAGCAGTACTTC,CASSPSTGHYEQYF
TRBV19,TRBJ1-5,TRBD1,NA,TGTGCCAGTAGTATAGGGACAGGGGGCGGTCAGCCCCAGCATTTT,CASSIGTGGGQPQHF
TRBV6-1,TRBJ2-3,TRBD2,NA,TGTGCCAGCAGTGAGAGGGCATTAGCGGGAGAGAGGGCAGATACGCAGTATTTT,CASSERALAGERADTQYF
TRBV4-1,TRBJ1-2,TRBD1,NA,TGCGCCAGCAGACAGGAATTCACAGGGGGTGATAACTATGGCTACACCTTC,CASRQEFTGGDNYGYTF
TRBV7-9,TRBJ1-1,NA,few,TGTGCCAGCAGCTCCCGGGCGGGGAACACTGAAGCTTTCTTT,CASSSRAGNTEAFF
TRBV7-3,TRBJ2-1,NA,few,TGTGCCAGCAGTCACCTTGTAGATACCGAGCAGTTCTTC,CASSHLVDTEQFF
TRBV7-9,TRBJ2-3,NA,NA,TGTGCCAGCAGCACACGACTAGACGCAGATACGCAGTATTTT,CASSTRLDADTQYF
TRBV7-6,TRBJ2-7,NA,few,TGTGCCAGCAGCCACGGGGAGTCCGGAGAGCAGTACTTC,CASSHGESGEQYF
TRBV4-1,TRBJ1-6,TRBD1,NA,TGCGCCAGCACCCCCGCGTCACAGGGGATGGGGTCACCCCTCCACTTT,CASTPASQGMGSPLHF
TRBV19,TRBJ2-3,TRBD2,NA,TGTGCCAGTGGATCTAGCGGGGGTTATAGTACGCAGTATTTT,CASGSSGGYSTQYF
TRBV7-6,TRBJ1-3,TRBD1,NA,TGTGCCAGCAGCTCCAAACAGGGGATCCCTGGAAACACCATATATTTT,CASSSKQGIPGNTIYF
TRBV5-4,TRBJ1-1,NA,few,TGTGCCAGCAGCTTGGCTAGGAACACTGAAGCTTTCTTT,CASSLARNTEAFF
TRBV6-1,TRBJ2-2,TRBD1,NA,TGTGCCAGCAGTTTGGGACAGGGGGATTCCGGGGAGCTGTTTTTT,CASSLGQGDSGELFF